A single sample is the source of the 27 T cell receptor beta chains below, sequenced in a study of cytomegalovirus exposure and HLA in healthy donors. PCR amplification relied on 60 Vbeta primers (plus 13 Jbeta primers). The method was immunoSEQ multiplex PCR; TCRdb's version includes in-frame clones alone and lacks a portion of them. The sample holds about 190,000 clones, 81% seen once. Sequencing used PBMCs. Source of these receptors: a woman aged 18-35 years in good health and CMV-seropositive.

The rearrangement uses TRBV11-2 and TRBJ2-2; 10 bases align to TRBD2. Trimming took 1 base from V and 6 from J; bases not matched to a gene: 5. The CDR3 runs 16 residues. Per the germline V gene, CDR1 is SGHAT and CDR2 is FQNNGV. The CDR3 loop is CASSLVSGGASGELFF. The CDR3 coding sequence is TGTGCCAGCAGCTTAGTGAGCGGGGGGGCCTCCGGGGAGCTGTTTTTT.

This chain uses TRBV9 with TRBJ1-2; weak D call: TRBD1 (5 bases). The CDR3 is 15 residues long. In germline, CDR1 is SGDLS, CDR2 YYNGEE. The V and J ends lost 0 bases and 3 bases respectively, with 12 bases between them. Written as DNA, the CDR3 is TGTGCCAGCAGCGTAGGCCGGGACTTCGACTATGGCTACACCTTC. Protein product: CASSVGRDFDYGYTF.

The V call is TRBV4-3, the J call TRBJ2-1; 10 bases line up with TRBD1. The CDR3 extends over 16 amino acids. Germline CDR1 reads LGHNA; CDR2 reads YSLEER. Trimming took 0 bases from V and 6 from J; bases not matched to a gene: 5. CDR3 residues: CASSQDLGQGFNEQFF. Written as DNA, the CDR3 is TGCGCCAGCAGCCAAGATTTGGGACAGGGGTTCAATGAGCAGTTCTTC.

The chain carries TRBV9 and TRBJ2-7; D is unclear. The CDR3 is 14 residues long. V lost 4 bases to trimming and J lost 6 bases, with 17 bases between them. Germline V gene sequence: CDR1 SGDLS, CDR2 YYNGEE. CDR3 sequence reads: CASSPTSLSLEQYF. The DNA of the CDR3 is TGTGCCAGCAGCCCTACGAGCCTTTCCCTCGAGCAGTACTTC.

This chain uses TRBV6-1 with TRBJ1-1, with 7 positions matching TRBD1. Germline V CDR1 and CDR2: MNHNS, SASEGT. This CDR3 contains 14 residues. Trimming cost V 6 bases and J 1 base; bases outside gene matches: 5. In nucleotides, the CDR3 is TGTGCCAGCAGGGGGGACAGAGAGAACACTGAAGCTTTCTTT. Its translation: CASRGDRENTEAFF.

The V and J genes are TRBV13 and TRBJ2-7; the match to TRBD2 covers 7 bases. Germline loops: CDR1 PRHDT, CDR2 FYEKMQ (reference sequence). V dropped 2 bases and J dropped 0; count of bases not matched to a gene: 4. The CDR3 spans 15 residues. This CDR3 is CASSLTLANSYEQYV. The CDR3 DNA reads TGTGCCAGCAGCTTAACACTAGCGAACTCCTACGAGCAGTACGTC.

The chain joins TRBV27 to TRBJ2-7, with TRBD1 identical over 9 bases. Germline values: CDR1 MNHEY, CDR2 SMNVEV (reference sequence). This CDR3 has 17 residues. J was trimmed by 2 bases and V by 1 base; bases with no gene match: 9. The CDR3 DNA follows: TGTGCCAGCAGTTTATTGCCTCCGGGACAGGGCGCCTACGAGCAGTACGTC. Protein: CASSLLPPGQGAYEQYV.

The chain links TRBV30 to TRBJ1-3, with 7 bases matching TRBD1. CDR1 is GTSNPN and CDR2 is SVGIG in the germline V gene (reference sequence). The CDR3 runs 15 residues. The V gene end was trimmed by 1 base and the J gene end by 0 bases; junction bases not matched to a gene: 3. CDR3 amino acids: CAWSGQGFSGNTIYF. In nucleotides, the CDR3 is TGTGCCTGGAGTGGACAGGGTTTCTCTGGAAACACCATATATTTT.

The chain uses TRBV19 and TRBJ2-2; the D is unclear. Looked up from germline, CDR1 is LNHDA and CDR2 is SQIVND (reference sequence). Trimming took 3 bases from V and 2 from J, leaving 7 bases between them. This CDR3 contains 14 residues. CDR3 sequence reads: CASSISSNTGELFF. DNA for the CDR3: TGTGCCAGTAGTATCTCTTCCAACACCGGGGAGCTGTTTTTT.

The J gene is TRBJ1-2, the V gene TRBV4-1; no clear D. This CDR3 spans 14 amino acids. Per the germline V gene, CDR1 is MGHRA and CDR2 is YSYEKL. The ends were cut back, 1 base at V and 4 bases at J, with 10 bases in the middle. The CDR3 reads CASSQGRGSYGYTF. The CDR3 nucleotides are TGCGCCAGCAGCCAAGGTCGAGGGAGCTATGGCTACACCTTC.

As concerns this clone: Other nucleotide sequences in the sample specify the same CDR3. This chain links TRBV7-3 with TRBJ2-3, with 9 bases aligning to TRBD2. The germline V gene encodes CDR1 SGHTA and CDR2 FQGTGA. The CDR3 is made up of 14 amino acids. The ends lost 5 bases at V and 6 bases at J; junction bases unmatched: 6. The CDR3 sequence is CASSLLAGADTQYF. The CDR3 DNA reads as TGTGCCAGCAGCCTCTTAGCGGGGGCGGATACGCAGTATTTT.

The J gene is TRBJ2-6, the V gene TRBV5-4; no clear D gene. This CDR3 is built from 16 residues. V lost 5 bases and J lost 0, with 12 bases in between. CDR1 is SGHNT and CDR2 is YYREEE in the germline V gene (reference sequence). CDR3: CASRKSVNSGANVLTF. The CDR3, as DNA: TGTGCCAGCAGGAAGAGCGTGAACTCTGGGGCCAACGTCCTGACTTTC.

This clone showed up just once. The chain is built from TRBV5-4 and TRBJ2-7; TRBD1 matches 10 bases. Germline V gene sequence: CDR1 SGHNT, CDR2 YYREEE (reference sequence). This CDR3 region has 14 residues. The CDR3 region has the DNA TGTGTCAGCAGCCCGGACAGGGGGGACTACGAGCAGTACGTC. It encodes CVSSPDRGDYEQYV.

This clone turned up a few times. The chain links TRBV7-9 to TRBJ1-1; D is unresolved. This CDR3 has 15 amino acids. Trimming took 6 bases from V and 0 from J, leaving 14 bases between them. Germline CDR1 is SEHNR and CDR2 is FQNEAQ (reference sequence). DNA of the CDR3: TGTGCCAGCAGACAGAGCCGGCGGGTGAACACTGAAGCTTTCTTT. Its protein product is CASRQSRRVNTEAFF. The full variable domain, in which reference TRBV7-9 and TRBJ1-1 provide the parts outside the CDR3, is DTGVSQNPRHKITKRGQNVTFRCDPISEHNRLYWYRQTLGQGPEFLTYFQNEAQLEKSRLLSDRFSAERPKGSFSTLEIQRTEQGDSAMYLCASRQSRRVNTEAFFGQGTRLTVV.

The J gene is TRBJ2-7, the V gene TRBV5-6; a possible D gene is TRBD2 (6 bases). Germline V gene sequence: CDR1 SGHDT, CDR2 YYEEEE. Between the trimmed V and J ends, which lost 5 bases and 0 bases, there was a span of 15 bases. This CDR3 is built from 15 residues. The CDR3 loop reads CASRGDLGASYEQYF. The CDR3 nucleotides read TGTGCCAGCAGGGGGGACTTGGGAGCCTCCTACGAGCAGTACTTC.

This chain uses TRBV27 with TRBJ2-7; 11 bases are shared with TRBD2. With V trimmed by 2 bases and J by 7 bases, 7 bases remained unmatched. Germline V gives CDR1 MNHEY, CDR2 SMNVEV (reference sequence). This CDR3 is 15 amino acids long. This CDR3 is CASSLTLAGGQEQYF. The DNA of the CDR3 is TGTGCCAGCAGTTTAACTCTAGCGGGGGGTCAGGAGCAGTACTTC.

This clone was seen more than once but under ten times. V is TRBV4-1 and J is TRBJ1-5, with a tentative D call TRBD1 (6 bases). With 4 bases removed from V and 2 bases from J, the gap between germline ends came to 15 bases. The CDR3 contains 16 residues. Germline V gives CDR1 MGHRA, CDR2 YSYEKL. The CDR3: CASSPPQGIGNQPQHF. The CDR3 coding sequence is TGCGCCAGCAGCCCACCACAGGGAATAGGCAATCAGCCCCAGCATTTT.

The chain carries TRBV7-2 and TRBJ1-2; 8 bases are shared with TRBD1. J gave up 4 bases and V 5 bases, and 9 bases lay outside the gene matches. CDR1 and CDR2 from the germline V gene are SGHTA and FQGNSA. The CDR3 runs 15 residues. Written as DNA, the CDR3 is TGTGCCAGCAGCCTATGGACAGGGAAGAGCTATGGCTACACCTTC. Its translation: CASSLWTGKSYGYTF.

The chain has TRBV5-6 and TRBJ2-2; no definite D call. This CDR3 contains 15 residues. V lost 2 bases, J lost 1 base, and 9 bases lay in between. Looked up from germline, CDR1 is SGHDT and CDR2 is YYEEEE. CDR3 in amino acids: CASSFYPLNTGELFF. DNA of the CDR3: TGTGCCAGCAGCTTCTATCCGTTGAACACCGGGGAGCTGTTTTTT.

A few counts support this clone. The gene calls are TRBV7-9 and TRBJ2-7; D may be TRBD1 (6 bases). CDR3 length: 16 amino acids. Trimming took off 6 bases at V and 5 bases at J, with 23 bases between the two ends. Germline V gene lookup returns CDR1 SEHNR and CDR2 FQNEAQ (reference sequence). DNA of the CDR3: TGTGCCAGCAGTTCTCGGGCATGGCAGGGGAGCGACGAGCAGTACTTC. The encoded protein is CASSSRAWQGSDEQYF.

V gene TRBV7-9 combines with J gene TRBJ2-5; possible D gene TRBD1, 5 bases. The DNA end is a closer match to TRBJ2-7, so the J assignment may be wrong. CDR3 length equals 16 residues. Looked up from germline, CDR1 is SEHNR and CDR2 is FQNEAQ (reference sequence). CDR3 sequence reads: CASSIFGSHPQGEQYF. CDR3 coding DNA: TGTGCCAGCAGCATATTCGGATCTCACCCCCAGGGCGAGCAGTACTTC.

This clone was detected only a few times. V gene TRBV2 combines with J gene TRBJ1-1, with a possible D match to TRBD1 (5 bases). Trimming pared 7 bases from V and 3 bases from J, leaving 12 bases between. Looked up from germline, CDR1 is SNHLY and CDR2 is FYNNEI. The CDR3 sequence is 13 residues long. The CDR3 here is CASTGTGDTEAFF. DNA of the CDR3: TGTGCCAGCACGGGGACGGGGGACACTGAAGCTTTCTTT.

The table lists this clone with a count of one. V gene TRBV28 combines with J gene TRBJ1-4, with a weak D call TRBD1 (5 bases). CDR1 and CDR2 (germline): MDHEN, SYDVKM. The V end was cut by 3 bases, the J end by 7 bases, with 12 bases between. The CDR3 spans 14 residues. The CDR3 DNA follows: TGTGCCAGCAGTTTCCCGGGGGTGGCTGAAAAACTGTTTTTT. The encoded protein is CASSFPGVAEKLFF. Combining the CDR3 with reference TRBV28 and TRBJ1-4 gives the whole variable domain DVKVTQSSRYLVKRTGEKVFLECVQDMDHENMFWYRQDPGLGLRLIYFSYDVKMKEKGDIPEGYSVSREKKERFSLILESASTNQTSMYLCASSFPGVAEKLFFGSGTQLSVL.

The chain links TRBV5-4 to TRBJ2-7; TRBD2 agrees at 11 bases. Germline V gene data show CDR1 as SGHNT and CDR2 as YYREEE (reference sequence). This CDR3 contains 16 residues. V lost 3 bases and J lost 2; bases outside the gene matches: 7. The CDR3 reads CASSSGTSGSPYEQYV. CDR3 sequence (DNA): TGTGCCAGCAGCTCCGGGACTAGCGGTTCCCCCTACGAGCAGTACGTC.

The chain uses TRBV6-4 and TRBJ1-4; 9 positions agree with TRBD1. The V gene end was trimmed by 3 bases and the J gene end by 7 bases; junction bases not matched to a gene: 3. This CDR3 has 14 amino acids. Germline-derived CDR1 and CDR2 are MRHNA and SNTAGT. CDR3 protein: CASSEGQGSEKLFF. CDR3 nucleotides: TGTGCCAGCAGTGAGGGACAGGGAAGTGAAAAACTGTTTTTT.

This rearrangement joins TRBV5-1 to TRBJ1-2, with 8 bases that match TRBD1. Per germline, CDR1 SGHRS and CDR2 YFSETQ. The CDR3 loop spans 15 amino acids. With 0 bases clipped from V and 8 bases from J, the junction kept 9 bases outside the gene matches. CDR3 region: CASSLDGQGPGGYTF. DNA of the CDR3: TGCGCCAGCAGCTTGGACGGACAGGGTCCGGGGGGCTACACCTTC.

CDR3 sequence (DNA): TGCGCCAGCAGCCCGACAACAACCTATGGCTACACCTTC. Translating gives CASSPTTTYGYTF. This chain links TRBV4-1 with TRBJ1-2; D not resolved. Trimming stripped 4 bases from V and 4 bases from J, with 10 bases between. Germline-derived CDR1 and CDR2 are MGHRA and YSYEKL. CDR3 length: 13 residues.